This T cell receptor (beta chain) was retrieved from a study of T-cell memory formation after mild COVID-19. Study in general: Largely, the TCR clusters proved donor specific. General study results and limits: Pre-infection memory harbored some responding clones, suggesting cross-reactive memory joined.

TCRdb analysed the 5' RACE reads with MiXCR anew, one entry per CDR3 protein. The data contain around 510,000 distinct CDR3 sequences, less than 25% of them singletons. This clonotype was seen ten or more times. Its antigen is unknown. Germline CDR1 MGHRA, CDR2 YSYEKL. Trimming took off 4 bases at V and 6 bases at J, with 11 bases between the two ends. The CDR3 is made up of 13 amino acids. The chain links TRBV4-1 to TRBJ2-3, with a possible D match to TRBD1 (6 bases). This TCR was recovered from an adult woman who had mild COVID-19 (a few samples of this study predate the infection). Cell type and time point are not known. Sequencing was carried out using PBMCs or a T cell subset sorted from them (not recorded which). The CDR3, as DNA: TGCGCCAGCAGCCTTCGGGACACTGATACGCAGTATTTT. This translates into CASSLRDTDTQYF.